This T cell receptor (beta chain) originates from a study of CD8 T cells in Susac syndrome. V was clipped by 4 bases and J by 1 base, with 16 bases between them. The CDR3 is 16 amino acids. CDR1 and CDR2 (germline): MDHEN, SYDVKM. This clonotype was observed a single time. RNA amounts of 0.5 to 1 ug underwent reverse transcription with random hexamers. TCRdb reprocessed the immunoSEQ multiplex PCR reads via MiXCR and lists one record per CDR3 protein. The sample has approximately 79,000 distinct CDR3 sequences; 93% are singletons. V gene TRBV28 combines with J gene TRBJ1-2; D is unclear. Sequencing was performed on CD8+ T cells from PBMCs. This TCR came from a human donor with Susac syndrome. The CDR3 DNA follows: TGTGCCAGCAGTTCCTCTGGGCAGCCGAATAACTATGGCTACACCTTC. It is translated as CASSSSGQPNNYGYTF.